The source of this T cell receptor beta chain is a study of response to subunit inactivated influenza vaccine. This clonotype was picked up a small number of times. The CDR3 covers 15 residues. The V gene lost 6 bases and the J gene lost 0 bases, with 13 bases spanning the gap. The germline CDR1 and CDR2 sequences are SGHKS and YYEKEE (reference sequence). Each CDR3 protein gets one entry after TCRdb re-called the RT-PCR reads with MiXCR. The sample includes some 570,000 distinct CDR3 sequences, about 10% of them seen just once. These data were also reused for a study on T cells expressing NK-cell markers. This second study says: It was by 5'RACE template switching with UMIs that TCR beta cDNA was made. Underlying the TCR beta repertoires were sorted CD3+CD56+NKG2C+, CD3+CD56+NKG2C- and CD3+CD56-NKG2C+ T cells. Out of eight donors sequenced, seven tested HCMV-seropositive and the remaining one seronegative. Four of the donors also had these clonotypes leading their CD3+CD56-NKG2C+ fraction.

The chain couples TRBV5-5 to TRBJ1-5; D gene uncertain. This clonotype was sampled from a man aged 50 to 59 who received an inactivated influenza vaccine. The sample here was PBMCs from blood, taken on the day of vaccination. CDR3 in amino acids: CASTSDDYSNQPQHF. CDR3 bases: TGTGCCAGCACCAGCGATGACTATAGCAATCAGCCCCAGCATTTT.